This T cell receptor beta chain is drawn from a study of cytomegalovirus exposure and HLA in healthy donors. General study results and limits: Confirmation was obtained in vitro that a few CMV-associated chains are specific for CMV antigens.

TCRdb's copy holds only in-frame clones and misses some; the assay was immunoSEQ multiplex PCR. The sample records approximately 170,000 clones, roughly 80% being singletons. Notes on this clone: No antigen is known for it.

The germline CDR1 and CDR2 sequences are PRHDT and FYEKMQ (reference sequence). The CDR3 has 14 amino acids. V lost 2 bases and J 6 bases, leaving 13 bases between the germline ends. The chain joins TRBV13 to TRBJ1-1, with a weak D call TRBD1 (5 bases). The sequenced sample consisted of PBMCs. The sequence was collected from a man younger than 45 in good health and CMV-seropositive. CDR3 coding DNA: TGTGCCAGCAGCTTAACAGCCCTCAGGGCTGAAGCTTTCTTT. Encoded protein: CASSLTALRAEAFF.